A single sample gave rise to the 20 T cell receptor beta chains below, sequenced in a study of T cell responses to AZD1222 COVID-19 vaccine. Here immunoSEQ multiplex PCR was the method, and the copy in TCRdb shows in-frame clones only, minus some. The table includes 250,000 to 300,000 clones, about 94% detected once. This sample comprised peripheral blood, obtained 28 days after the second AZD1222 dose. The receptors stem from an adult who received the AZD1222 COVID-19 vaccine.

The rearrangement uses TRBV20-1 and TRBJ2-7, with D perhaps matching TRBD2 (6 bases). The germline gives CDR1 DFQATT, CDR2 SNEGSKA (reference sequence). The CDR3 covers 14 residues. V gave up 3 bases and J gave up 3 bases, with 15 bases separating them. CDR3: CSASGGYEDYEQYF. The CDR3 coding sequence is TGCAGTGCTAGTGGGGGGTACGAGGACTACGAGCAGTACTTC.

Here the CDR3 DNA reads TGTGCCATCAGTTCCCAAGAGACCCAGTACTTC. Its translation is CAISSQETQYF. This chain links TRBV10-3 with TRBJ2-5, with D unclear. The CDR3 contains 11 residues. Germline V gives CDR1 ENHRY, CDR2 SYGVKD. The V end was cut by 5 bases, the J end by 1 base, with 2 bases between.

Only one count was recorded for this clone. This sequence joins TRBV4-2 and TRBJ2-1, with a weak D call TRBD2 (6 bases). Deletions cut 4 bases from V and 4 bases from J, with 17 bases between. CDR1 and CDR2 from the germline V gene are LGHNA and YNFKEQ. The CDR3 consists of 16 residues. CDR3 amino acids: CASSPTLSTRYNEQFF. CDR3 in DNA: TGTGCCAGCAGCCCAACCCTCTCGACTAGGTACAATGAGCAGTTCTTC.

The chain combines TRBV3-1 (or the pseudogene TRBV3-2) with TRBJ2-1; TRBD2 aligns across 12 bases. The V gene end was trimmed by 4 bases and the J gene end by 6 bases; junction bases not matched to a gene: 7. CDR3 size: 16 residues. The germline gives CDR1 LGHDT, CDR2 YNNKEL (reference sequence). This CDR3 reads CASSLGLAGPSNEQFF. The CDR3 DNA reads TGTGCCAGCAGCCTGGGACTAGCGGGCCCCTCCAATGAGCAGTTCTTC.

The chain recombines TRBV3-1 (or the pseudogene TRBV3-2) with TRBJ2-2; 8 nucleotides line up with TRBD2. Germline V gene sequence: CDR1 LGHDT, CDR2 YNNKEL (reference sequence). The CDR3 length is 18 residues. V shed 7 bases and J 5 bases; nucleotides not matched to a gene: 18. The CDR3 loop is CASTPRGSGVLGTGELFF. Written as DNA, the CDR3 is TGTGCCAGCACCCCTAGGGGTAGCGGGGTCTTAGGGACCGGGGAGCTGTTTTTT.

The chain employs TRBV7-8 and TRBJ2-2; D is possibly TRBD2 (6 bases). The V end lost 4 bases, the J end lost 7 bases, and 16 bases lay between the germline ends. This CDR3 has 15 residues. Germline CDR1 and CDR2: SGHVS and FQNEAQ. CDR3 loop: CASSSRSRRVGELFF. The DNA for the CDR3 is TGTGCCAGCAGCTCCCGGAGCAGGAGGGTCGGGGAGCTGTTTTTT.

J is TRBJ2-5 and V is TRBV6-5; no clear D gene. CDR1 is MNHEY and CDR2 is SVGAGI in the germline V gene. This CDR3 is 13 amino acids long. The V end was cut by 5 bases, the J end by 1 base, with 8 bases between. For the CDR3, the DNA is TGTGCCAGCAGTCCGACCGGCCAAGAGACCCAGTACTTC. It yields the protein CASSPTGQETQYF.

The chain recombines TRBV4-1 with TRBJ2-3; D is perhaps TRBD1 or TRBD2 (5 bases each). The CDR3 loop spans 17 amino acids. The germline gives CDR1 MGHRA, CDR2 YSYEKL. Trimming took off 1 base at V and 4 bases at J, with 18 bases between the two ends. The CDR3 protein is CASSQGSLVLGADTQYF. CDR3 coding DNA: TGCGCCAGCAGCCAAGGGTCGCTAGTCTTGGGGGCAGATACGCAGTATTTT.

V and J are TRBV7-9 and TRBJ2-7; the D call may be TRBD1 or TRBD2 (6 bases each). This CDR3 region has 15 residues. Trimming removed 5 bases from V and 0 bases from J, with 14 bases in between. Germline CDR1 is SEHNR and CDR2 is FQNEAQ (reference sequence). CDR3 sequence reads: CASSAGHQGSYEQYF. CDR3 nucleotides: TGTGCCAGCAGCGCGGGACACCAGGGCTCCTACGAGCAGTACTTC.

The J gene is TRBJ2-2, the V gene TRBV15; 15 bases align to TRBD2. Per the germline V gene, CDR1 is LNHNV and CDR2 is YYDKDF (reference sequence). Trimming took 5 bases from V and 3 from J; bases not matched to a gene: 4. The CDR3 spans 17 residues. The CDR3 sequence is CATSPGLAGGYTGELFF. In DNA, the CDR3 is TGTGCCACCAGCCCGGGACTAGCGGGAGGATACACCGGGGAGCTGTTTTTT.

The rearrangement links TRBV12-3 or TRBV12-4 to TRBJ1-1; D gene uncertain. The ends were cut back, 7 bases at V and 10 bases at J, with 13 bases in the middle. This CDR3 is built from 11 residues. CDR3 in amino acids: CASTEGPLAFF. In DNA form, the CDR3 reads TGTGCCAGCACCGAGGGTCCCCTAGCTTTCTTT.

The V gene is TRBV5-5, the J gene TRBJ2-5; TRBD2 might be the D (7 bases). V was shortened by 5 bases and J by 12 bases, with 20 bases between the two germline ends. The CDR3 totals 13 residues. Germline V gene sequence: CDR1 SGHKS, CDR2 YYEKEE (reference sequence). The CDR3 spells CASRYGGTGGEYF. Written as DNA, the CDR3 is TGTGCCAGCAGATACGGGGGGACGGGGGGCGAGTACTTC.

The CDR3 nucleotides read TGTGCCAGCAGTTACGCAGGGGCCGGGGAGCTGTTTTTT. Translated, it gives CASSYAGAGELFF. The chain links TRBV2 to TRBJ2-2; weak D call: TRBD1 (6 bases). Trimming removed 5 bases at V and 6 bases at J, with 10 bases between. The CDR3 sequence is 13 residues long. Germline V gene sequence: CDR1 SNHLY, CDR2 FYNNEI. Full variable domain (missing parts from reference TRBV2 and TRBJ2-2): EPEVTQTPSHQVTQMGQEVILRCVPISNHLYFYWYRQILGQKVEFLVSFYNNEISEKSEIFDDQFSVERPDGSNFTLKIRSTKLEDSAMYFCASSYAGAGELFFGEGSRLTVL.

The chain recombines TRBV3-1 (or the pseudogene TRBV3-2) with TRBJ1-2; D is unresolved. The V and J ends lost 5 bases and 4 bases respectively, with 14 bases between them. The CDR3 has 14 amino acids. The germline V gene has CDR1 LGHDT and CDR2 YNNKEL (reference sequence). Written as DNA, the CDR3 is TGTGCCAGCAGCGTTAATCCCGGCGGCTATGGCTACACCTTC. Translated, it gives CASSVNPGGYGYTF.

This chain joins TRBV5-1 and TRBJ1-1; D is unresolved. The CDR3 length is 14 residues. V gave up 5 bases and J gave up 2 bases, with 13 bases separating them. Germline V gene data show CDR1 as SGHRS and CDR2 as YFSETQ. The CDR3 coding sequence is TGCGCCAGCAGGCGCGAAGAGGGTAACACTGAAGCTTTCTTT. Translation: CASRREEGNTEAFF. Complete variable domain (other parts from reference TRBV5-1 and TRBJ1-1): KAGVTQTPRYLIKTRGQQVTLSCSPISGHRSVSWYQQTPGQGLQFLFEYFSETQRNKGNFPGRFSGRQFSNSRSEMNVSTLELGDSALYLCASRREEGNTEAFFGQGTRLTVV.

The chain couples TRBV28 to TRBJ2-1; 9 positions agree with TRBD1. The germline gives CDR1 MDHEN, CDR2 SYDVKM. This CDR3 is 15 amino acids long. V dropped 6 bases and J dropped 8; count of bases not matched to a gene: 11. DNA for the CDR3: TGTGCCAGCAGAGGTGGAGGACAGGGGTCGGATGAGCAGTTCTTC. Its translation: CASRGGGQGSDEQFF.

The chain links TRBV10-3 to TRBJ2-3, with 8 bases that match TRBD1. Per germline, CDR1 ENHRY and CDR2 SYGVKD. The CDR3 is made up of 16 amino acids. V gave up 4 bases and J gave up 3 bases; unmatched junction bases: 9. CDR3 protein: CAISGLQGALTDTQYF. The CDR3 coding sequence is TGTGCCATCAGTGGACTGCAGGGGGCCTTAACAGATACGCAGTATTTT.

The gene calls are TRBV3-1 (or the pseudogene TRBV3-2) and TRBJ2-3, with a possible D match to TRBD1 (6 bases). CDR1 is LGHDT and CDR2 is YNNKEL in the germline V gene (reference sequence). Trimming pared 1 base from V and 0 bases from J, leaving 11 bases between. This CDR3 contains 16 residues. CDR3 nucleotides: TGTGCCAGCAGCCAAGGTGGGACAACTAGCACAGATACGCAGTATTTT. This encodes CASSQGGTTSTDTQYF.

The rearrangement uses TRBV5-5 and TRBJ1-4; possible D gene TRBD1, 6 bases. V lost 2 bases to trimming and J lost 8 bases, with 13 bases between them. Germline V CDR1 and CDR2: SGHKS, YYEKEE (reference sequence). This CDR3 region has 14 residues. DNA for the CDR3: TGTGCCAGCAGCTTAGGGGGGCCCCCCGAAAAACTGTTTTTT. It encodes CASSLGGPPEKLFF.

This chain joins TRBV11-1 and TRBJ2-7; tentatively, D is TRBD1 (6 bases). The CDR3 length is 14 residues. Germline values: CDR1 SGHAT, CDR2 FQDESV (reference sequence). Trimming cost V 10 bases and J 5 bases, with 21 bases left between them. The CDR3 spells CATSPGTRYHEQYF. In nucleotides, the CDR3 is TGTGCCACTTCCCCCGGGACAAGGTACCACGAGCAGTACTTC.